Below, 16 T cell receptor beta chains from the same sample are listed, as sequenced in a study of regulatory T cells in long-lasting Graves disease. Time point defined: persistent/refractory GD, antithyroid drugs over 5 years with positive TRAb. RNA from PBMCs was the source of the TCR library. Researchers made TCR beta libraries by using iRepertoire HTBI primers and running Arm-PCR on CDR3 regions. TCRdb processed the multiplex PCR reads anew with MiXCR; each CDR3 protein has one entry. This table holds 310,000 or so distinct CDR3 sequences, about 20% found once. The specimen comprised peripheral blood mononuclear cells (PBMCs), sampled when the disease was refractory, from a patient treated with antithyroid drugs. All receptors derive from a female donor with Graves disease.

This clonotype showed up many times. The V and J genes are TRBV29-1 and TRBJ1-2; D is unresolved. V lost 4 bases to trimming and J lost 7 bases, with 16 bases between them. This CDR3 has 13 amino acids. Germline V CDR1 and CDR2: SQVTM, ANQGSEA. This CDR3 is CSVAGTIQVGYTF. In DNA, the CDR3 is TGCAGCGTTGCCGGCACCATCCAAGTTGGCTACACCTTC.

This clonotype was picked up many times. The chain links TRBV4-3 to TRBJ2-5; no firm D call. Trimming shortened V by 0 bases and J by 4 bases, and 12 bases separated the two germline ends. The CDR3 runs 15 residues. Germline assignment: CDR1 LGHNA and CDR2 YSLEER. In DNA, the CDR3 is TGCGCCAGCAGCCAAGATAGTTCAGTGGGAGAGACCCAGTACTTC. This translates into CASSQDSSVGETQYF.

This clonotype appeared many times. This CDR3 reads CASSPRAGTGEETQYF. Written as DNA, the CDR3 is TGTGCCAGCTCCCCCCGCGCCGGGACAGGGGAAGAGACCCAGTACTTC. The chain couples TRBV18 to TRBJ2-5, with 10 bases identical to TRBD1. Germline assignment: CDR1 KGHSH and CDR2 LQKENI. V trimming: 6 bases; J trimming: 3 bases; junction bases outside the gene matches: 10. The CDR3 has 16 amino acids.

The chain couples TRBV9 to TRBJ1-5, with unresolved D. The germline V and J ends were trimmed by 0 bases and 3 bases, with 10 bases remaining between them. CDR1 and CDR2 (germline): SGDLS, YYNGEE. The CDR3 consists of 15 residues. CDR3 in amino acids: CASSVAGIPNQPQHF. CDR3 sequence (DNA): TGTGCCAGCAGCGTAGCCGGAATCCCCAATCAGCCCCAGCATTTT.

There are a few counts of this clonotype. The CDR3 is CASKSDGTDTQYF. The CDR3 DNA reads as TGTGCCAGCAAGTCAGACGGAACAGATACGCAGTATTTT. This chain uses TRBV28 with TRBJ2-3, with D hard to call. Germline V gene lookup returns CDR1 MDHEN and CDR2 SYDVKM. With 7 bases removed from V and 3 bases from J, the gap between germline ends came to 11 bases. This CDR3 has 13 amino acids. Full variable domain (missing parts from reference TRBV28 and TRBJ2-3): DVKVTQSSRYLVKRTGEKVFLECVQDMDHENMFWYRQDPGLGLRLIYFSYDVKMKEKGDIPEGYSVSREKKERFSLILESASTNQTSMYLCASKSDGTDTQYFGPGTRLTVL.

The chain couples TRBV20-1 to TRBJ2-5; the D is unclear. CDR1 and CDR2 (germline): DFQATT, SNEGSKA (reference sequence). The CDR3 runs 13 residues. Trimming cost V 3 bases and J 2 bases, with 10 bases left between them. The CDR3 spells CSASIRQQETQYF. The CDR3 nucleotides read TGCAGTGCTAGCATTCGGCAACAAGAGACCCAGTACTTC.

The chain recombines TRBV7-9 with TRBJ1-1, with 9 bases fitting TRBD1. Germline assignment: CDR1 SEHNR and CDR2 FQNEAQ (reference sequence). This CDR3 spans 15 amino acids. Trimming at V came to 1 base and at J to 5 bases, leaving 5 bases not matched to a gene. The CDR3 protein is CASSLGGTGMTEAFF. The CDR3 nucleotides are TGTGCCAGCAGCTTAGGCGGGACAGGGATGACTGAAGCTTTCTTT.

This clonotype was counted ten times or more. The V call is TRBV7-9, the J call TRBJ1-2; D gene unclear. CDR1 and CDR2 from the germline V gene are SEHNR and FQNEAQ (reference sequence). Trimming pared 5 bases from V and 8 bases from J, leaving 15 bases between. The CDR3 runs to 13 residues. CDR3 in amino acids: CASSLLRDAGYTF. CDR3 in DNA: TGTGCCAGCAGCCTACTTAGGGATGCCGGCTACACCTTC.

This clonotype was seen a single time. The V and J genes are TRBV5-6 and TRBJ1-4; 9 bases fit TRBD1. The germline V gene has CDR1 SGHDT and CDR2 YYEEEE. The V and J ends lost 2 bases and 3 bases, in that order; junction bases with no gene match: 5. The CDR3 length is 16 residues. CDR3 in amino acids: CASSFRQGGANEKLFF. DNA for the CDR3: TGTGCCAGCAGCTTCCGACAGGGGGGGGCTAATGAAAAACTGTTTTTT.

In this sample, this clonotype turned up many times. The V and J genes are TRBV10-3 and TRBJ1-2; TRBD1 is a possible D gene (6 bases). Trimming shortened V by 7 bases and J by 0 bases, and 12 bases separated the two germline ends. Germline CDR1 ENHRY, CDR2 SYGVKD. The CDR3 covers 14 residues. The CDR3 region is CAITTQGTNYGYTF. The CDR3 DNA follows: TGTGCCATCACTACACAGGGAACTAACTATGGCTACACCTTC.

The chain is built from TRBV30 and TRBJ1-2, with 8 bases aligning to TRBD1. The CDR3 runs to 13 residues. Germline values: CDR1 GTSNPN, CDR2 SVGIG (reference sequence). V shed 1 base, J shed 8 bases, and the junction held 6 bases outside the gene matches. CDR3 sequence reads: CAWSADRVGGYTF. Written as DNA, the CDR3 is TGTGCCTGGAGTGCGGACAGGGTCGGCGGCTACACCTTC. Looking up the rest from reference TRBV30 and TRBJ1-2 gives the full variable domain: SQTIHQWPATLVQPVGSPLSLECTVEGTSNPNLYWYRQAAGRGLQLLFYSVGIGQISSEVPQNLSASRPQDRQFILSSKKLLLSDSGFYLCAWSADRVGGYTFGSGTRLTVV.

This clonotype occurred a few times. The chain recombines TRBV7-9 with TRBJ1-2; D remains ambiguous. The CDR3 runs 16 residues. Germline V gene lookup returns CDR1 SEHNR and CDR2 FQNEAQ (reference sequence). With 4 bases removed from V and 0 bases from J, the gap between germline ends came to 15 bases. CDR3 in DNA: TGTGCCAGCAGCTCTCTACATGGAGAAGCTAACTATGGCTACACCTTC. Protein: CASSSLHGEANYGYTF.

This clonotype has a count of ten or more. The chain uses TRBV28 and TRBJ2-4, with D unclear. The V gene lost 5 bases and the J gene lost 7 bases, with 18 bases spanning the gap. This CDR3 has 15 amino acids. Germline-derived CDR1 and CDR2 are MDHEN and SYDVKM. The CDR3 sequence is CASSLRLRQRNIQYF. In DNA form, the CDR3 reads TGTGCCAGCAGTCTGCGGCTGAGACAAAGGAACATTCAGTACTTC.

The V and J genes are TRBV6-1 and TRBJ1-5, with 7 bases fitting TRBD1. The germline gives CDR1 MNHNS, CDR2 SASEGT. CDR3 length: 16 amino acids. J lost 5 bases, V lost 4 bases, and 11 bases had no gene match. The DNA of the CDR3 is TGTGCCAGCAGTGTAGAAACAGGGGAGCTCTATCAGCCCCAGCATTTT. It yields the protein CASSVETGELYQPQHF.

For the CDR3, the DNA is TGTGCCAGCAGTTATCGGCGAAGGTGGGACGGGGAGCTGTTTTTT. This codes for CASSYRRRWDGELFF. V is TRBV6-9 and J is TRBJ2-2; D is unresolved. The germline gives CDR1 MNHGY, CDR2 SVAAGI. The V end lost 2 bases, the J end lost 7 bases, and 14 bases lay between the germline ends. The CDR3 runs 15 residues.

This clonotype has ten or more counts. J is TRBJ2-7 and V is TRBV2; tentatively, D is TRBD2 (5 bases). The germline V gene has CDR1 SNHLY and CDR2 FYNNEI. Trimming took 11 bases from V and 3 from J, leaving 20 bases between them. The CDR3 loop spans 14 amino acids. This CDR3 reads CALIRGLGNYEQYF. The CDR3 DNA follows: TGTGCCCTCATTCGGGGTCTAGGTAACTACGAGCAGTACTTC.